Listed here are 7 T cell receptor beta chains from one sample, sequenced in a study of regulatory T cells in long-lasting Graves disease. Time point here: newly diagnosed GD, antithyroid drugs for less than 3 months. Extracted PBMC RNA gave rise to the TCR library. CDR3 regions were amplified by Arm-PCR using iRepertoire HTBI primers to build TCR beta libraries. TCRdb itself ran the multiplex PCR reads through MiXCR, one entry per CDR3 protein. This table holds 400,000 to 500,000 distinct CDR3 sequences, approximately 16% found once. Separately, the same data were catalogued under a study of T cells in Graves' hyperthyroidism and ophthalmopathy.

Sequencing used peripheral blood mononuclear cells (PBMCs), obtained at new diagnosis, from a patient treated with antithyroid drugs. The origin of the receptors is a woman aged 18-35 years with Graves disease.

The table lists this clonotype with many counts. The chain has TRBV20-1 and TRBJ1-1, with a weak D call TRBD1 (6 bases). Germline CDR1 reads DFQATT; CDR2 reads SNEGSKA (reference sequence). Trimming left V 0 bases short and J 6 bases short, with 14 bases between. This CDR3 comprises 14 residues. The CDR3 is CSARDSLQGAEAFF. DNA of the CDR3: TGCAGTGCTAGAGACTCACTACAGGGTGCTGAAGCTTTCTTT.

This clonotype was observed a few times. The rearrangement joins TRBV11-2 to TRBJ2-3; D ambiguous. The CDR3 loop spans 15 amino acids. Germline V lookup: CDR1 SGHAT, CDR2 FQNNGV. Trimming took 5 bases from V and 2 from J, leaving 14 bases between them. CDR3 sequence reads: CASSPGAGNTDTQYF. The CDR3 DNA follows: TGTGCCAGCAGCCCTGGCGCAGGTAACACAGATACGCAGTATTTT.

This clonotype has a count of ten or more. The V gene is TRBV20-1, the J gene TRBJ2-1; D unclear. CDR3 size: 13 residues. V was pared by 1 base and J by 4 bases, with 8 bases between. Germline V gives CDR1 DFQATT, CDR2 SNEGSKA (reference sequence). CDR3 region: CSARGPAYNEQFF. CDR3 in DNA: TGCAGTGCTAGAGGCCCGGCATACAATGAGCAGTTCTTC.

This clonotype was counted a few times. CDR3 coding DNA: TGTGCCAGCAGCCCGTTGCGTAGAACTCAAGAGACCCAGTACTTC. Amino acid sequence: CASSPLRRTQETQYF. The chain is built from TRBV11-2 and TRBJ2-5; D gene unclear. V was clipped by 5 bases and J by 2 bases, with 15 bases between them. Germline V CDR1 and CDR2: SGHAT, FQNNGV. This CDR3 is built from 15 residues.

Many counts were recorded for this clonotype. V gene TRBV20-1 combines with J gene TRBJ2-3; 10 nucleotides align to TRBD2. The CDR3 length is 15 residues. Germline V gives CDR1 DFQATT, CDR2 SNEGSKA (reference sequence). The junction had 8 bases not matched to a gene; V was cut back by 3 bases and J by 5 bases. CDR3 loop: CSASRLAGDRDTQYF. CDR3 nucleotide sequence: TGCAGTGCTAGTAGGCTAGCGGGAGATCGAGATACGCAGTATTTT.

This clonotype was observed many times. The rearrangement uses TRBV6-5 and TRBJ1-1, with unresolved D. Trimming stripped 0 bases from V and 5 bases from J, with 7 bases between. This CDR3 has 13 residues. Germline assignment: CDR1 MNHEY and CDR2 SVGAGI. The CDR3 nucleotides are TGTGCCAGCAGTTACTCCGAAGGGACTGAAGCTTTCTTT. Amino acids: CASSYSEGTEAFF.

This clonotype turned up a few times. CDR3 sequence: CASSQGIPEGRAFF. The CDR3, as DNA: TGTGCCAGCAGCCAAGGGATTCCAGAAGGACGTGCTTTCTTT. The chain combines TRBV3-1 with TRBJ1-1; D call uncertain. Germline-derived CDR1 and CDR2 are LGHDT and YNNKEL (reference sequence). V was trimmed by 1 base and J by 11 bases, leaving 17 bases between them. This CDR3 has 14 amino acids.